This TCR beta chain comes out of a study of T cells in Graves' hyperthyroidism and ophthalmopathy. Findings and limits, study-wide: Before onset, by a median of approximately 6.8 months, the model predicted ophthalmopathy.

The CDR3 loop spans 16 amino acids. V lost 5 bases to trimming and J lost 4 bases; unmatched junction nucleotides: 7. CDR1 is KGHSH and CDR2 is LQKENI in the germline V gene. Ophthalmopathy patients had moderate-to-severe active disease, CAS ≥3, NOSPECS ≥4, and disease duration under 3 months. Uncontrolled infection, other autoimmune disease, pregnancy or lactation excluded patients. Using RNA transcripts as the source, TCR beta CDR3 regions were amplified. An initial round of RT-PCR targeting the TCR CDR3 relied on the HTBI primer set. TCRdb reprocessed the multiplex PCR reads with MiXCR, giving one entry per CDR3 protein. This sample has under 550,000 distinct CDR3 sequences, with roughly 21% found just once. Points on this clonotype: No antigen is known for it.

This chain joins TRBV18 and TRBJ2-5; 13 bases fit TRBD2. Sample: blood. The TCR comes from a man aged 35 to 55 with Graves' ophthalmopathy. In nucleotides, the CDR3 is TGTGCCAGCTCATCGGGACTAGCGGGGAACTTAGAGACCCAGTACTTC. This encodes CASSSGLAGNLETQYF. The complete variable domain, with remaining parts taken from reference TRBV18 and TRBJ2-5, reads NAGVMQNPRHLVRRRGQEARLRCSPMKGHSHVYWYRQLPEEGLKFMVYLQKENIIDESGMPKERFSAEFPKEGPSILRIQQVVRGDSAAYFCASSSGLAGNLETQYFGPGTRLLVL.